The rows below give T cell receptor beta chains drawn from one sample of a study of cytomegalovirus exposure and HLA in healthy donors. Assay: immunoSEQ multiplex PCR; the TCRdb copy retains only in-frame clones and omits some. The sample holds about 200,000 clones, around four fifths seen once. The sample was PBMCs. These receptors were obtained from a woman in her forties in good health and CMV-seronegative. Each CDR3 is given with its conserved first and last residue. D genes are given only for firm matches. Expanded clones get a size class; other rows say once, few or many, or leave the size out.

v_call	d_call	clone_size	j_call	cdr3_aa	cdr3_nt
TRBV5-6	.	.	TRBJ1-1	CASTVRGWSNTEAFF	TGTGCCAGCACCGTGAGAGGGTGGTCGAACACTGAAGCTTTCTTT
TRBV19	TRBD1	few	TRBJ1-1	CASSAGTGSPTEAFF	TGTGCCAGTAGTGCCGGGACAGGGAGTCCCACTGAAGCTTTCTTT
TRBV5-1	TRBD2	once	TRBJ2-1	CASSFGGLAGKVSYNEQFF	TGCGCCAGCAGTTTTGGTGGCCTAGCGGGAAAAGTTTCCTACAATGAGCAGTTCTTC
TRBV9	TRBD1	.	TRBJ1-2	CASSVSRRQGFRGYTF	TGTGCCAGCAGCGTGTCTCGGCGACAGGGGTTTCGTGGCTACACCTTC
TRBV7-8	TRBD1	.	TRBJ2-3	CASSKKVRTGGSDTQYF	TGTGCCAGCAGCAAAAAAGTCAGGACAGGGGGATCAGATACGCAGTATTTT
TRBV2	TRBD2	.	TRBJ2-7	CANISGKQYEQYF	TGTGCCAACATTAGCGGGAAGCAATACGAGCAGTACTTC
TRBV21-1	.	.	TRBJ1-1	CASSKSGFEDDRSTEAFF	TGTGCCAGCAGCAAATCAGGGTTTGAAGATGACAGAAGCACTGAAGCTTTCTTT
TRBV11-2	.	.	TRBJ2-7	CASSLENSYEQYF	TGTGCCAGCAGCTTAGAAAATTCGTACGAGCAGTACTTC
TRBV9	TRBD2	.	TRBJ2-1	CASSVAPASGRNEQFF	TGTGCCAGCAGCGTAGCTCCGGCTAGCGGGAGGAATGAGCAGTTCTTC
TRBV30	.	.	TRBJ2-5	CAWSERVWETQYF	TGTGCCTGGAGTGAGCGCGTATGGGAGACCCAGTACTTC
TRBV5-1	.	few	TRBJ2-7	CASSLTFGGYYEQYF	TGCGCCAGCAGCTTAACCTTTGGAGGGTACTACGAGCAGTACTTC
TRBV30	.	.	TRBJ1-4	CAWSVVGGYEKLFF	TGTGCCTGGAGTGTAGTGGGGGGATATGAAAAACTGTTTTTT
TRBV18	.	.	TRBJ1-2	CASSPSSPYGYTF	TGTGCCAGCTCCCCCTCAAGCCCCTATGGCTACACCTTC
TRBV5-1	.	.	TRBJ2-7	CASSLEPGSSYEQYF	TGCGCCAGCAGCTTGGAACCAGGGTCCTCCTACGAGCAGTACTTC
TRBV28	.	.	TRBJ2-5	CASGLRAGAVETQYF	TGTGCCAGCGGGCTTCGGGCCGGAGCGGTAGAGACCCAGTACTTC
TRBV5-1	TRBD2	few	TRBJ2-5	CASSFFGGRAGAQETQYF	TGCGCCAGCAGCTTTTTCGGCGGGAGGGCGGGAGCCCAAGAGACCCAGTACTTC
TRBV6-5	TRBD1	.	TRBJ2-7	CASSSSGQGVREQYF	TGTGCCAGCAGTAGCTCCGGACAGGGGGTTCGCGAGCAGTACTTC
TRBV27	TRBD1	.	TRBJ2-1	CASSFWDRGLHEQFF	TGTGCCAGCAGTTTCTGGGACAGGGGGCTGCATGAGCAGTTCTTC
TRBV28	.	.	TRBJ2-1	CASSFHREQFF	TGTGCCAGCAGTTTTCACCGGGAGCAGTTCTTC
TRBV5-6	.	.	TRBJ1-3	CASSSPGRRDSGNTIYF	TGTGCCAGCAGCTCCCCTGGCCGGAGAGACTCTGGAAACACCATATATTTT
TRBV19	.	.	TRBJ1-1	CASRFQGGGTEAFF	TGTGCCAGTAGATTTCAGGGCGGGGGCACTGAAGCTTTCTTT
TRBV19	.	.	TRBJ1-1	CASSSPGQANTEAFF	TGTGCCAGTAGTTCTCCGGGACAAGCGAACACTGAAGCTTTCTTT